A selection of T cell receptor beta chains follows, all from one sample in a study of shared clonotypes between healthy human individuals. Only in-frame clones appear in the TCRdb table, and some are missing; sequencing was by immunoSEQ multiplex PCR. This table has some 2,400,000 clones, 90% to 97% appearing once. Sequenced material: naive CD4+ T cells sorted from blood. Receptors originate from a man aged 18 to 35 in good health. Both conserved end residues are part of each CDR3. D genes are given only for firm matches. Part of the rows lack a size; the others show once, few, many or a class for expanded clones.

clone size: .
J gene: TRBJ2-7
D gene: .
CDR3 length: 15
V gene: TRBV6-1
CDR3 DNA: TGTGCCACCAAATCATCCACCACAGGAACCCACGAGCAGTACTTC
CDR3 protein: CATKSSTTGTHEQYF

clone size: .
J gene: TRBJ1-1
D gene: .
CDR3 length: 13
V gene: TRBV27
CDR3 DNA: TGTGCCAGTCGTTCGGACTGGGACACTGAAGCTTTCTTT
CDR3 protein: CASRSDWDTEAFF

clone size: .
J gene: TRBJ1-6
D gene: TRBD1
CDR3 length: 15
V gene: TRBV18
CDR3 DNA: TGTGCCAGCTCACAGATACGGGACAGGGGATCACCCCTCCACTTT
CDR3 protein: CASSQIRDRGSPLHF

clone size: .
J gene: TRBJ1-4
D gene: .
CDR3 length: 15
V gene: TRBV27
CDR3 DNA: TGTGCCAGCAGCCCAGGTCCAGCGGGGAGGGAAAAACTGTTTTTT
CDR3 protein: CASSPGPAGREKLFF

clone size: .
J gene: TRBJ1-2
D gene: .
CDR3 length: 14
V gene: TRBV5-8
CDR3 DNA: TGTGCCAGCAGTCTCCGGACACCTCCCTATGGCTACACCTTC
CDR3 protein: CASSLRTPPYGYTF

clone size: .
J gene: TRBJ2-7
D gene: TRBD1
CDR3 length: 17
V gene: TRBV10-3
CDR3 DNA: TGTGCCATCAGTGAGCCGACGGACAGGGGATTTTCCTACGAGCAGTACTTC
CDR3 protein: CAISEPTDRGFSYEQYF

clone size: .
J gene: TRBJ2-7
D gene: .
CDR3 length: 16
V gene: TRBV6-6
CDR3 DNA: TGTGCCAGCAGTTACGCCCAGGTTAAAAGCTCCTACGAGCAGTACTTC
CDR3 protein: CASSYAQVKSSYEQYF

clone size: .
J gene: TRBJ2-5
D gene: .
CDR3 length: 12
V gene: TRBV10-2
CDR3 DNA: TGCGCCAGCCATGGCTCTCCAGAGACCCAGTACTTC
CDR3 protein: CASHGSPETQYF

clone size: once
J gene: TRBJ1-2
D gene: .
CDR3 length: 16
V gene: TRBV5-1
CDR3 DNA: TGCGCCAGCAGCTTGGATTTCGGATTATCCCACTATGGCTACACCTTC
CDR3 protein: CASSLDFGLSHYGYTF

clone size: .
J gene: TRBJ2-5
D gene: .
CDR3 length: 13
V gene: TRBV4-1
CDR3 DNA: TGCGCCAGCAGCCAAGCGGGGCGAGAGACCCAGTACTTC
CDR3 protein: CASSQAGRETQYF

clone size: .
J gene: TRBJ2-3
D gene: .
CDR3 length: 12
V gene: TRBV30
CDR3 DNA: TGTGCCTGGAAGACTAGCACAGATACGCAGTATTTT
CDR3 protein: CAWKTSTDTQYF

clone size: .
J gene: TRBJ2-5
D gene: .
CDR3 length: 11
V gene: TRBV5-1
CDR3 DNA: TGCGCCAGCAGCTTAACAGAGACCCAGTACTTC
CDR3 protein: CASSLTETQYF

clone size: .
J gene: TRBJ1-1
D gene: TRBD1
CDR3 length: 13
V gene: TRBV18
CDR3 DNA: TGTGCCAGCTCACCAGGCCGACAGGGGGAAGCTTTCTTT
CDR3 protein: CASSPGRQGEAFF

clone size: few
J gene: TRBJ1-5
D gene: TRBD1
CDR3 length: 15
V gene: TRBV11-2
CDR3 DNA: TGTGCCAGCAGCCCAGGGACAGCTAGCAATCAGCCCCAGCATTTT
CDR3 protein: CASSPGTASNQPQHF

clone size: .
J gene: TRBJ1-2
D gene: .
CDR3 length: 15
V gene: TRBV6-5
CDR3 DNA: TGTGCCAGCAGTTATTTGGGAGTTGGACCCTATGGCTACACCTTC
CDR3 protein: CASSYLGVGPYGYTF

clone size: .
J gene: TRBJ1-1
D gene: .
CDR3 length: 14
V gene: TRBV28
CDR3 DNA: TGTGCCAGCAGTGAAGACCCGGGGAACACTGAAGCTTTCTTT
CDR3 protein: CASSEDPGNTEAFF

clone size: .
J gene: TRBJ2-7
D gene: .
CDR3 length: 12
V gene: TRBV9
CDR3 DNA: TGTGCCAGCAGCCCCGGCAGCTACGAGCAGTACTTC
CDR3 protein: CASSPGSYEQYF

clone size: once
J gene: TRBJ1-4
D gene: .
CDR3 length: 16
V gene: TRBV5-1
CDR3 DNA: TGCGCCAGCTTAAAAGGCCGGGACCGCTTTTATGAAAAACTGTTTTTT
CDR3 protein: CASLKGRDRFYEKLFF

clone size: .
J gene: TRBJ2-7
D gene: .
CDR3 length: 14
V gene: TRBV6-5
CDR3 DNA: TGTGCCAGCAGTCCGACAGGCCAAGCCTACGAGCAGTACTTC
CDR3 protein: CASSPTGQAYEQYF

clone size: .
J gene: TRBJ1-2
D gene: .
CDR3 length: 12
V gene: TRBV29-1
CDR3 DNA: TGCAGCGTTGAAAGGACCTCGGAGGGCTACACCTTC
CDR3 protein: CSVERTSEGYTF

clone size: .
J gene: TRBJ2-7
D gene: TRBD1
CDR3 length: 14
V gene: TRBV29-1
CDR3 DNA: TGCAGCGCCCTTACAGGGGGCGGCTCCTACGAGCAGTACTTC
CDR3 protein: CSALTGGGSYEQYF

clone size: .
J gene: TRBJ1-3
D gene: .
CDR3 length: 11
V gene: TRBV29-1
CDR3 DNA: TGCAGCGTTGCACGGGGAGACACCATATATTTT
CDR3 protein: CSVARGDTIYF

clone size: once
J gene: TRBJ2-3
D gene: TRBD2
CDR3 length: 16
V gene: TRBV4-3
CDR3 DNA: TGCGCCAGCAGCCAAGATAAGACGGGAGGGGAGGATACGCAGTATTTT
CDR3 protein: CASSQDKTGGEDTQYF

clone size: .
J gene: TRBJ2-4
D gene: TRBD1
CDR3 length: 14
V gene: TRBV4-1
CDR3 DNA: TGCGCCAGCAGCCTCGGACAGGGCGAAAACATTCAGTACTTC
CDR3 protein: CASSLGQGENIQYF

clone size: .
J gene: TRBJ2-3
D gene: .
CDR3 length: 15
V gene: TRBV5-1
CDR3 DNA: TGCGCCAGCAGCTTGGGGAGTTCCGGCGGAGATACGCAGTATTTT
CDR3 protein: CASSLGSSGGDTQYF

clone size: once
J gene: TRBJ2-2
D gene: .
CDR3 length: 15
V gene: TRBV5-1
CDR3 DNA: TGCGCCAGCAGCATGGACACCGGTAACACCGGGGAGCTGTTTTTT
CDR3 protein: CASSMDTGNTGELFF

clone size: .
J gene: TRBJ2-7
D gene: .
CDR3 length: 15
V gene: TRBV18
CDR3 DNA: TGTGCCAGCTCACCACCGTTGGACAGATACTACGAGCAGTACTTC
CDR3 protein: CASSPPLDRYYEQYF

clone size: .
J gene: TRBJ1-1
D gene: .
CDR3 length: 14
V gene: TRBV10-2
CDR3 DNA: TGCGCCAGCAGTATACTCGGACAGAACACTGAAGCTTTCTTT
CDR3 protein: CASSILGQNTEAFF

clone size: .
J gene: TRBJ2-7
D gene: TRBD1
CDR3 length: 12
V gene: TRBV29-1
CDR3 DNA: TGCAGCGTTGTGGACAGGGTCTACGAGCAGTACTTC
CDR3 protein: CSVVDRVYEQYF

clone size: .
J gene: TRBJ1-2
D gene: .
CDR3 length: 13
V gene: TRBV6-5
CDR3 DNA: TGTGCCAGCAGTGTAGACCGCCAGGGGAAGCCCACCTTC
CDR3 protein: CASSVDRQGKPTF

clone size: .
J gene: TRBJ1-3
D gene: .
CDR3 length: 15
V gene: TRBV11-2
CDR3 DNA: TGTGCCAGCAGTTGGGTAGGGCGCTCTGGAAACACCATATATTTT
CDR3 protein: CASSWVGRSGNTIYF

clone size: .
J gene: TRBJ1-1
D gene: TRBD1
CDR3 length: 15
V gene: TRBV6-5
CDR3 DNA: TGTGCCAGCAGTTACTCCCCGGGACAGGGCGCTGAAGCTTTCTTT
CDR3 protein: CASSYSPGQGAEAFF

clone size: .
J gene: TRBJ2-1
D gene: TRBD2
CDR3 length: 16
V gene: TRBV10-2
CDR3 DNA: TGCGCCAGCACCTCACTAGCGGGACTTCCTTACAATGAGCAGTTCTTC
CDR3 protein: CASTSLAGLPYNEQFF

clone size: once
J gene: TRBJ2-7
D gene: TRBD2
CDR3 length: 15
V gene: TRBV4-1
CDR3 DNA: TGCGCCAGCAGCCAAGAAATAGCGGGATTTTACGAGCAGTACTTC
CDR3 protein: CASSQEIAGFYEQYF

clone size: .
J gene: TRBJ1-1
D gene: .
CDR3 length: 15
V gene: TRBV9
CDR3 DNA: TGTGCCAGCAGCGTAGGGACCCAGCTGGACACTGAAGCTTTCTTT
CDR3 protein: CASSVGTQLDTEAFF

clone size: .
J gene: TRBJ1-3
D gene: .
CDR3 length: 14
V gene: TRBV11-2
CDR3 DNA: TGTGCCAGCAGCTTAGGCGTCTCTGGAAACACCATATATTTT
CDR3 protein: CASSLGVSGNTIYF

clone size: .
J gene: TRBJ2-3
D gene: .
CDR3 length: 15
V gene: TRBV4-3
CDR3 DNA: TGCGCCAGCAGCCTGGGGACGTTTGGCACAGATACGCAGTATTTT
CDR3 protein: CASSLGTFGTDTQYF

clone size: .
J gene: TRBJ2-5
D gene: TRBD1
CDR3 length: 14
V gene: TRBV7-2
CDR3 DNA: TGTGCCAGCAGCTTAAGAGGGGGCGGTGAGACCCAGTACTTC
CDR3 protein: CASSLRGGGETQYF

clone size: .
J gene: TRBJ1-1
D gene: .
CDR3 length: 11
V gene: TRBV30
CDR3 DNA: TGTGCCTGGGAGCGAAACACTGAAGCTTTCTTT
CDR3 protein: CAWERNTEAFF

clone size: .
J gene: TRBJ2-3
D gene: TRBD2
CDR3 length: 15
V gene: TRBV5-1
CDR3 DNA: TGCGCCAGCACCTTGGGAGCGGGAGGAACAGATACGCAGTATTTT
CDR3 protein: CASTLGAGGTDTQYF

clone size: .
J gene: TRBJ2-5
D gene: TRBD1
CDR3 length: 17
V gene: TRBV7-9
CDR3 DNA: TGTGCCAGCAGCCTTAGATTTGGACAGGGCGGCGTGGAGACCCAGTACTTC
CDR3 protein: CASSLRFGQGGVETQYF

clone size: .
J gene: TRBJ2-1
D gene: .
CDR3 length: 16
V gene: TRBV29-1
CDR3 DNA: TGCAGCGCCCGAGAGGGGTCAGGGACAACCTACAATGAGCAGTTCTTC
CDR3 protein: CSAREGSGTTYNEQFF